One sample yielded the 24 T cell receptor beta chains listed below, sequenced in a study of monozygotic twins with inflammatory bowel disease. With the 5' RACE reads reprocessed, TCRdb shows one record per CDR3 protein and no DNA. This sample carries approximately 400,000 distinct CDR3 sequences, with 2% to 3% going to the ten biggest clones. Source material: blood. Receptors originate from a human donor with ulcerative colitis or Crohn's disease, or a healthy co-twin of an affected twin (not recorded which).

CDR3 protein: CASSVEIRYTDTQYF. The chain is built from TRBV9 and TRBJ2-3. The CDR3 consists of 15 residues. Germline V CDR1 and CDR2: SGDLS, YYNGEE.

The chain links TRBV5-1 to TRBJ1-3. Germline V gene lookup returns CDR1 SGHRS and CDR2 YFSETQ. The CDR3 loop spans 15 amino acids. This CDR3 reads CASSLSYSTGNTIYF.

V gene TRBV6-2 or TRBV6-3 combines with J gene TRBJ1-1; TCRdb reports TRBD1, a call that lacks DNA to check it against. Germline assignment: CDR1 MNHEY and CDR2 SVGEGT. The length of the CDR3 is 14 residues. CDR3 protein: CASSRGHLNTEAFF.

The chain joins TRBV7-3 to TRBJ2-5; the D call of TRBD1 rests on TCRdb alone, since no DNA is present to check it. This CDR3 has 14 amino acids. Germline CDR1 SGHTA, CDR2 FQGTGA. CDR3 region: CASSLSGKGETQYF.

The V gene is TRBV10-3, the J gene TRBJ2-3. The CDR3 totals 13 residues. CDR1 and CDR2 (germline): ENHRY, SYGVKD. The CDR3 sequence: CAISEGPTDTQYF.

V gene TRBV19 combines with J gene TRBJ2-5; with no DNA, the TCRdb D assignment of TRBD1 cannot be verified. The CDR3 runs 19 residues. Per germline, CDR1 LNHDA and CDR2 SQIVND (reference sequence). CDR3 residues: CASSTAGTGTGGWLETQYF.

This chain connects TRBV7-3 to TRBJ1-1; TCRdb outputs TRBD1, but without DNA this stays unchecked. Germline values: CDR1 SGHTA, CDR2 FQGTGA. CDR3 length: 17 amino acids. The CDR3 is CASSFRGRAGRHTEAFF. Full variable domain (missing parts from reference TRBV7-3 and TRBJ1-1): GAGVSQTPSNKVTEKGKYVELRCDPISGHTALYWYRQSLGQGPEFLIYFQGTGAADDSGLPNDRFFAVRPEGSVSTLKIQRTERGDSAVYLCASSFRGRAGRHTEAFFGQGTRLTVV.

The rearrangement uses TRBV5-6 and TRBJ2-3. This CDR3 spans 14 amino acids. Germline V gene lookup returns CDR1 SGHDT and CDR2 YYEEEE. The CDR3 sequence is CASSPRLGADTQYF.

The chain employs TRBV20-1 and TRBJ1-5; TCRdb proposes TRBD1, but this gene call is untestable without DNA. This CDR3 is 16 amino acids long. CDR1 and CDR2 from the germline V gene are DFQATT and SNEGSKA (reference sequence). CDR3 region: CSARSGANLFNQPQHF.

The chain joins TRBV5-6 to TRBJ1-5. There are 15 residues in the CDR3. Germline-derived CDR1 and CDR2 are SGHDT and YYEEEE. This CDR3 is CASSFRFGGNQPQHF.

The chain joins TRBV7-9 to TRBJ2-5; TCRdb gives TRBD1 as the D gene, but with no DNA this cannot be confirmed. Germline CDR1 and CDR2: SEHNR and FQNEAQ (reference sequence). CDR3 size: 14 residues. The CDR3 region is CASSLTGIQETQYF.

This chain uses TRBV3-1 with TRBJ2-7. Germline V CDR1 and CDR2: LGHDT, YNNKEL (reference sequence). The CDR3 extends over 13 amino acids. This CDR3 is CASSQGVLGEQYF.

The chain combines TRBV4-3 with TRBJ2-2; TCRdb lists TRBD1, though no DNA is available to test this call. This CDR3 spans 15 amino acids. CDR1 LGHNA and CDR2 YSLEER come from the germline V gene. The CDR3 loop reads CASSQFDRDTGELFF.

The chain recombines TRBV20-1 with TRBJ1-6; the TRBD1 assignment by TCRdb is unverifiable without DNA. The CDR3 totals 15 residues. Germline V gene sequence: CDR1 DFQATT, CDR2 SNEGSKA (reference sequence). CDR3 in amino acids: CSATRQGKGPAPLHF.

The chain recombines TRBV6-1 with TRBJ1-5; as DNA is missing, the TRBD1 call by TCRdb cannot be tested. The germline V gene encodes CDR1 MNHNS and CDR2 SASEGT. The CDR3 spans 16 residues. This chain's CDR3 is CASSPQGPYSNQPQHF.

The genes are TRBV12-3 or TRBV12-4 and TRBJ1-5; as DNA is missing, the TRBD1 call by TCRdb cannot be tested. The CDR3 has 15 residues. The CDR3 sequence is CASSWAGTGRQPQHF.

The chain employs TRBV7-2 and TRBJ2-1; TCRdb's D gene call, TRBD2, goes unchecked for lack of DNA. The CDR3 spans 17 residues. The germline gives CDR1 SGHTA, CDR2 FQGNSA. The CDR3 here is CASSAKAGLPSYNEQFF.

This chain links TRBV7-2 with TRBJ1-1; TCRdb proposes TRBD1, but this gene call is untestable without DNA. The CDR3 has 14 residues. Germline V gene lookup returns CDR1 SGHTA and CDR2 FQGNSA. The CDR3 spells CASSLTSTVTEAFF.

The chain recombines TRBV12-3 or TRBV12-4 with TRBJ1-2; absent DNA, TCRdb's TRBD1 call cannot be checked. The CDR3 contains 13 residues. This CDR3 reads CASSTDRVWGYTF.

The genes are TRBV15 and TRBJ1-1; absent DNA, TCRdb's TRBD1 call cannot be checked. The CDR3 extends over 14 amino acids. CDR1 is LNHNV and CDR2 is YYDKDF in the germline V gene (reference sequence). The CDR3 protein is CATTTGHRNTEAFF.

This chain joins TRBV4-1 and TRBJ1-2; without DNA, the TCRdb call of TRBD1 cannot be checked. Germline values: CDR1 MGHRA, CDR2 YSYEKL. The CDR3 loop spans 16 amino acids. The CDR3 sequence: CASSHRDGGYNYGYTF.

The chain carries TRBV5-5 and TRBJ2-1; TCRdb outputs TRBD1, but without DNA this stays unchecked. CDR3 length equals 17 residues. Germline CDR1 SGHKS, CDR2 YYEKEE (reference sequence). CDR3 sequence reads: CASSFPPVAGGFNEQFF.

This sequence joins TRBV7-6 and TRBJ2-5; there is no DNA to check the TCRdb D call of TRBD2. The CDR3 runs 15 residues. CDR1 and CDR2 (germline): SGHVS, FNYEAQ. Here the CDR3 reads CASSLAWGGSETQYF.

The chain recombines TRBV9 with TRBJ1-1; TCRdb selects TRBD1, and the lack of DNA leaves this call unchecked. Germline loops: CDR1 SGDLS, CDR2 YYNGEE. The CDR3 extends over 15 amino acids. The CDR3 reads CASSDRQGTDTEAFF.